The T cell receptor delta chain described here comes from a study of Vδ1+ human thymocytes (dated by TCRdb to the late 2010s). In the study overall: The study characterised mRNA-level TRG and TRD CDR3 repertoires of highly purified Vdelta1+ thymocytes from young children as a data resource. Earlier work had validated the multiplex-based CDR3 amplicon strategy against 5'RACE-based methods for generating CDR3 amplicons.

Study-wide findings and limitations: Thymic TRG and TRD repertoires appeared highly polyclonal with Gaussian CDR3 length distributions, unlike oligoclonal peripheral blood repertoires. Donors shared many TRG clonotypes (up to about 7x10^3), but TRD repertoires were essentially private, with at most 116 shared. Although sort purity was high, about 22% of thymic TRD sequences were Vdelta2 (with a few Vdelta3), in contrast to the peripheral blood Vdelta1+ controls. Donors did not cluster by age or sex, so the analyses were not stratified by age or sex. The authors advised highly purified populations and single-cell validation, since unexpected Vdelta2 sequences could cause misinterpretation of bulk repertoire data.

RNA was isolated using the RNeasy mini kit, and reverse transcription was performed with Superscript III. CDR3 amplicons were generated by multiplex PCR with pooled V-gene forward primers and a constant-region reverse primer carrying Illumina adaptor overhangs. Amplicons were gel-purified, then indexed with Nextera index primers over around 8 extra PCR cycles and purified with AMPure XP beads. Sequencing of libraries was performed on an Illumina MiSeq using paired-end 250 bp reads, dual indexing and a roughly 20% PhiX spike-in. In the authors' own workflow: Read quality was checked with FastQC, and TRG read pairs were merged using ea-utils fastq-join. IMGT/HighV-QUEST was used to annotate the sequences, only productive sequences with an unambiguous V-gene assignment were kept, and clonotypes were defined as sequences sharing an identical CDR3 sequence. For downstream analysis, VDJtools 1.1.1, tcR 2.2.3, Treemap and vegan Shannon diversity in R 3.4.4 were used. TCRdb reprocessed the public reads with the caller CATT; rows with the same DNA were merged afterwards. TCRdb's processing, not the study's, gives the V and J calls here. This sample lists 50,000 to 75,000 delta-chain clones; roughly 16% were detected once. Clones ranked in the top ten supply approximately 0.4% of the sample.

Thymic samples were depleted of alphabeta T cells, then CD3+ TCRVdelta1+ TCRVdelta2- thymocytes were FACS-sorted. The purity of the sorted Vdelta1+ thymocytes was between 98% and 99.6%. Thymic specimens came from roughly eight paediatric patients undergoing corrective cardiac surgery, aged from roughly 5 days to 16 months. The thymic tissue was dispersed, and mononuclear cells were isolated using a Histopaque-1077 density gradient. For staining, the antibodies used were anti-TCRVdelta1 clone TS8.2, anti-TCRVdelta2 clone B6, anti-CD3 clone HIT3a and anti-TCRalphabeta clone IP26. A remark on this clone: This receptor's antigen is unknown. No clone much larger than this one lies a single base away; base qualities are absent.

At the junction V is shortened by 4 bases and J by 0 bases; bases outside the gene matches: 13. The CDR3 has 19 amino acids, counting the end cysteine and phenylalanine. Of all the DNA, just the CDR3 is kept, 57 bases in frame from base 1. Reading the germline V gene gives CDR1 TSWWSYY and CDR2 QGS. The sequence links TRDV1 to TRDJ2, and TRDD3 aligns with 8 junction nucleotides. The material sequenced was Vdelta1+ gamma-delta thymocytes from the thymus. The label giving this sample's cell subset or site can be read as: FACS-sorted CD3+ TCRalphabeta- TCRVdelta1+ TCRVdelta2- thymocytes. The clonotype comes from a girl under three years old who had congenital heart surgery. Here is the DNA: TGTGCTCTTGGGGGAACCCATGGGATACGCAAAACTTTGACAGCACAACTCTTCTTT. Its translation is CALGGTHGIRKTLTAQLFF.